This section outlines one TCR beta chain sequence together with its context. Germline values: CDR1 SGHAT, CDR2 FQNNGV. Trimming shortened V by 5 bases and J by 9 bases, and 17 bases separated the two germline ends. The CDR3 runs to 14 residues. The source of the sample is a study of control samples from healthy donors and cancer patients. Measured with immunoSEQ multiplex PCR; TCRdb has only the in-frame clones, and not every one. The sample holds 100,000 to 150,000 clones, about 90% seen once. The TCR sequence derives from a man in his forties or fifties with head and neck cancer. Sequences were obtained from PBMCs. The V and J genes are TRBV11-2 and TRBJ2-1, with D possibly TRBD2 on 5 matching bases. In DNA, the CDR3 is TGTGCCAGCAGCCTCTCCTATACTAGGGTTGAGCAGTTCTTC. Protein: CASSLSYTRVEQFF.